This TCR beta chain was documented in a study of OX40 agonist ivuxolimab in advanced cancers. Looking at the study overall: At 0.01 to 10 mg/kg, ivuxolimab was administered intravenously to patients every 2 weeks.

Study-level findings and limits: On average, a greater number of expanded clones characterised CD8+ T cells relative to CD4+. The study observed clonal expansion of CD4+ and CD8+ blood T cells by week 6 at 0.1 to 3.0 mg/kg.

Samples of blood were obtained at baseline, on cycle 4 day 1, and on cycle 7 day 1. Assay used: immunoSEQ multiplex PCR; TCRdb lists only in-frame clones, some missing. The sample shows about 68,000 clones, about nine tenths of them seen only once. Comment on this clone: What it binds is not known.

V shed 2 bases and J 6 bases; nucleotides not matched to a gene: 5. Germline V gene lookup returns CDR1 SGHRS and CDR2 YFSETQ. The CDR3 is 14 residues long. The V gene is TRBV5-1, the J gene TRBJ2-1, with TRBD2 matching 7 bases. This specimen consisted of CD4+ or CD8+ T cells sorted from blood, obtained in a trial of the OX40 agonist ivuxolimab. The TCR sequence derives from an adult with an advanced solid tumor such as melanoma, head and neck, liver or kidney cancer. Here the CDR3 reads CASSLGGSSNEQFF. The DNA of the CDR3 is TGCGCCAGCAGCTTAGGCGGGAGTTCCAATGAGCAGTTCTTC.